Sequencing of this TCR beta chain was carried out in a study of a mutant IDH1 vaccine in newly diagnosed glioma listed by TCRdb under 2021. Regarding the study in general: Across visits V03 through V10, patients got a total of eight vaccinations, given in weeks 1, 3, 5, 7, 11, 15, 19 and 23. Before enrollment, patients had received standard therapy of radiotherapy alone, temozolomide alone, or radiochemotherapy with temozolomide; most received the combination. For exploratory analyses, fewer than 30 treated patients had longitudinal TCRB deep sequencing done wherever samples were available. Peripheral blood was collected at six visits: V03 (baseline), V05, V07, V10, V12 and V13. Of the approximately 35 treated patients, about 62% were male and around 40% were female, and a mean age of approximately 40 years was recorded. Vaccination began 4-6 weeks after radiotherapy alone, or alongside temozolomide cycles in the chemotherapy-containing groups. Study-wide conclusions, independent of this receptor: The authors stated that sample limitations prevented analyses of patient blood samples from being reproduced. Immune responses induced by the vaccine were seen in roughly 95% of patients across multiple MHC alleles. Availability determined which PBMC samples were chosen for TCRB deep sequencing. Pseudoprogression appeared unrelated to alterations in the top peripheral T cell clonotypes detected by TCRB sequencing.

Trimming costs V 3 bases and J 3 bases, and their ends lie 5 bases apart. The CDR3 runs 11 amino acids, cysteine and phenylalanine included. Kept here is only the CDR3 DNA, which spans 33 bases and is read in frame from base 1. The germline V gene provides CDR1 SQVTM and CDR2 ANQGSEA. This clone was observed once. It has no known antigen specificity. No much larger clonotype is one base removed from it; base qualities were not supplied. The time point label here, explained by the study, means: week 11, during vaccination. Every vaccine dose consisted of 300 ug of a 20-mer mutant IDH1 peptide in Montanide, administered subcutaneously together with topical imiquimod. All donors had newly diagnosed IDH1-mutant astrocytomas of WHO grade 3 or 4 that showed loss of nuclear ATRX. The samples were drawn from NOA16, a multicentre, single-arm, open-label phase I trial in Germany that tested a mutant IDH1 peptide vaccine in humans for the first time. Genomic DNA for TCRB sequencing was isolated from EDTA blood with the DNeasy Blood and Tissue Kit.

Libraries were made using the immunoSEQ multiplex PCR assay. Rearranged TCR beta chain sequences were amplified using the hsTCRB Kit according to the manufacturer's protocol. An Illumina MiSeq was used to sequence the TCRB libraries. As for the original processing: The kit vendor's proprietary platform handled demultiplexing, trimming and gene mapping. The table comes from immuneACCESS by way of TCRdb, which keeps in-frame sequences with V and J called. Part of the clones is missing from these tables; in studies checked, under half for an unresolved V gene and the rest for unknown reasons. V and J calls and clone size are copied from that table; D and trimming were computed from the DNA. Within this sample are tens of thousands of clones, with 84% of them counted one time only. Approximately 9% of the sample rests with the top ten.

Recombination linked TRBV29-1 to TRBJ1-2; the D gene is unclear. The sample was PBMCs, taken from a glioma patient whose treatment included an IDH1 peptide vaccine. The receptor was isolated from a woman aged 45-65 years with glioma. The DNA is as follows: TGCAGCGTTGAGCATGACTATGGCTACACCTTC. The encoded protein is CSVEHDYGYTF.